This TCR beta chain stems from a study of CD8+ T cells in alopecia areata. Study context: Tofacitinib administration to treated patients was oral, at 5 to 10 mg twice daily. After 6 to 18 months of tofacitinib, follow-up continued 6 months off drug. Findings and limits, study-wide: Clonality in lesional scalp, especially alopecia totalis/universalis, exceeded that of normal scalp.

Reverse transcription of extracted RNA yielded cDNA, which provided the sequencing template. Here immunoSEQ multiplex PCR was the method, and the copy in TCRdb shows in-frame clones only, minus some. The sample carries around 200,000 clones, about three fifths recorded once. Trimming removed 5 bases at V and 11 bases at J, with 18 bases between. CDR1 SGHVS and CDR2 FQNEAQ come from the germline V gene. The CDR3 spans 13 residues. Treatment reported: oral pan-JAK inhibitor, 5-10 mg twice daily. Peripheral blood and lesional scalp punch biopsies came from alopecia areata patients. As for this clone: Its antigen is currently unknown.

The sequence came from a human donor with alopecia areata. The chain recombines TRBV7-8 with TRBJ1-1; D is unclear. Sequenced here: CD4+ T cells sorted from blood, sampled at week 4, from a patient treated with tofacitinib. CDR3 in DNA: TGTGCCAGCAGCCGCCTAAGTGAAGCCTGGGCTTTCTTT. Amino acid sequence: CASSRLSEAWAFF.